One sample yielded the 15 T cell receptor beta chains listed below, sequenced in a study of T-cell reconstitution after alpha-beta-depleted transplantation in children. Researchers prepared the TCRbeta library using unique molecular identifiers, the study reports. TCRdb independently ran MiXCR on the PCR reads; one entry per CDR3 protein. The sample gives 610,000 or so distinct CDR3 sequences, over 20% of which show up once; under 45% is in the top ten. The source material was PBMCs, sampled before TCRalphabeta/CD19-depleted stem cell transplant. These receptors were taken from a boy under three years old with Wiskott-Aldrich syndrome, due to receive a stem cell transplant.

This clonotype was seen a few times. This chain links TRBV7-9 with TRBJ1-5; 7 bases are shared with TRBD1. Trimming at V came to 1 base and at J to 4 bases, leaving 1 base not matched to a gene. This CDR3 is 14 amino acids long. Germline V lookup: CDR1 SEHNR, CDR2 FQNEAQ (reference sequence). CDR3 sequence reads: CASSLEQGNQPQHF. DNA of the CDR3: TGTGCCAGCAGCTTAGAACAGGGGAATCAGCCCCAGCATTTT.

The chain carries TRBV28 and TRBJ2-1; D may be TRBD1 or TRBD2 (5 bases each). Germline V gene lookup returns CDR1 MDHEN and CDR2 SYDVKM. The CDR3 has 19 amino acids. V gave up 1 base and J gave up 8 bases, with 27 bases separating them. The CDR3 DNA follows: TGTGCCAGCAGTTTATATGGGACCTTCGGGACGCGGGTGAACCATGAGCAGTTCTTC. This encodes CASSLYGTFGTRVNHEQFF. The full variable domain, in which reference TRBV28 and TRBJ2-1 provide the parts outside the CDR3, is DVKVTQSSRYLVKRTGEKVFLECVQDMDHENMFWYRQDPGLGLRLIYFSYDVKMKEKGDIPEGYSVSREKKERFSLILESASTNQTSMYLCASSLYGTFGTRVNHEQFFGPGTRLTVL.

This clonotype was detected only a few times. The rearrangement joins TRBV7-9 to TRBJ2-1, with TRBD2 matching 8 bases. CDR1 SEHNR and CDR2 FQNEAQ come from the germline V gene (reference sequence). The CDR3 is 14 residues long. Trimming at V came to 7 bases and at J to 5 bases, leaving 7 bases not matched to a gene. The CDR3 DNA is TGTGCCAGCACCTCGAGCGGGGGAGACAATGAGCAGTTCTTC. This gives the protein CASTSSGGDNEQFF.

Only a few counts were recorded for this clonotype. The genes are TRBV10-3 and TRBJ2-5; D might be TRBD2 (7 bases). The length of the CDR3 is 13 residues. Germline V gives CDR1 ENHRY, CDR2 SYGVKD. V gave up 6 bases and J gave up 5 bases, with 13 bases separating them. The CDR3 loop reads CAIRIQGGETQYF. In DNA form, the CDR3 reads TGTGCCATCAGAATACAGGGAGGGGAGACCCAGTACTTC.

This sequence joins TRBV20-1 and TRBJ1-1, with TRBD1 matching over 8 bases. The CDR3 spans 16 residues. The J segment lost 0 bases and the V segment lost 1 base, leaving 7 bases of the junction unmatched. CDR1 is DFQATT and CDR2 is SNEGSKA in the germline V gene (reference sequence). As DNA, the CDR3 is TGCAGTGCTAGAGCAGGGGGCGGAAAGATGAACACTGAAGCTTTCTTT. Translated: CSARAGGGKMNTEAFF.

This clonotype showed up just a few times. The chain recombines TRBV5-1 with TRBJ1-1; D is unclear. The V gene lost 4 bases and the J gene lost 7 bases, with 11 bases spanning the gap. The CDR3 is 12 residues long. Germline assignment: CDR1 SGHRS and CDR2 YFSETQ. The CDR3 sequence is CASSVQDGEAFF. In DNA form, the CDR3 reads TGCGCCAGCAGCGTTCAGGATGGTGAAGCTTTCTTT.

Remarks on this clonotype: Since a much larger clone is just one base distant, this may be a read error. The chain carries TRBV12-3 or TRBV12-4 and TRBJ2-5, with 9 bases that match TRBD2. With 6 bases clipped from V and 2 bases from J, the junction kept 4 bases outside the gene matches. This CDR3 region has 14 residues. Here the CDR3 reads CASRLAGSQETQYF. In DNA, the CDR3 is TGTGCCAGCAGGCTAGCGGGGAGTCAAGAGACCCAGTACTTC.

This rearrangement joins TRBV20-1 to TRBJ2-2; perhaps TRBD1 as D (6 bases). Germline values: CDR1 DFQATT, CDR2 SNEGSKA (reference sequence). The CDR3 covers 15 residues. With 3 bases removed from V and 1 base from J, the gap between germline ends came to 12 bases. This chain's CDR3 is CSASGRQENTGELFF. The CDR3 DNA is TGCAGTGCTAGTGGGCGACAGGAGAACACCGGGGAGCTGTTTTTT.

This clonotype was detected only a few times. The rearrangement uses TRBV5-1 and TRBJ2-2, with D possibly TRBD2 on 6 matching bases. V was clipped by 4 bases and J by 2 bases, with 12 bases between them. Germline assignment: CDR1 SGHRS and CDR2 YFSETQ. The CDR3 totals 15 residues. CDR3 DNA sequence: TGCGCCAGCAGCGGGGACTTCTTAAACACCGGGGAGCTGTTTTTT. Protein: CASSGDFLNTGELFF.

This chain joins TRBV6-5 and TRBJ1-3; D is uncertain. The V gene's germline CDR1 is MNHEY and CDR2 SVGAGI. The ends were cut back, 2 bases at V and 7 bases at J, with 18 bases in the middle. This CDR3 contains 16 residues. The CDR3 DNA reads TGTGCCAGCAGTTACAATGCCGGGAGCCGGAGGAACACCATATATTTT. Translated: CASSYNAGSRRNTIYF.

This chain joins TRBV10-3 and TRBJ1-1; no clear D gene. The CDR3 length is 13 residues. Germline loops: CDR1 ENHRY, CDR2 SYGVKD. Trimming cost V 4 bases and J 4 bases, with 10 bases left between them. The CDR3 DNA sequence: TGTGCCATCAGTGCTAGGGCGGGCACTGAAGCTTTCTTT. Protein product: CAISARAGTEAFF.

On this clonotype itself: A read error may produce the germline difference seen at one junction end. J is TRBJ2-3 and V is TRBV10-3; D is possibly TRBD1 (5 bases). Germline V lookup: CDR1 ENHRY, CDR2 SYGVKD. The CDR3 is made up of 15 amino acids. This chain's CDR3 is CAIGAGMGRTDTQYF. The CDR3 nucleotides are TGTGCCATCGGGGCAGGGATGGGGCGCACAGATACCCAGTATTTT.

The V gene is TRBV5-1, the J gene TRBJ2-2; 9 nucleotides line up with TRBD2. CDR3 length: 17 amino acids. CDR1 is SGHRS, CDR2 YFSETQ, per germline. Unmatched junction bases numbered 5, after V lost 0 bases and J lost 2 bases. Here the CDR3 reads CASSLELAGRNTGELFF. CDR3 sequence (DNA): TGCGCCAGCAGCTTGGAGCTAGCGGGGAGAAACACCGGGGAGCTGTTTTTT.

This clonotype turned up a few times. The chain is built from TRBV14 and TRBJ2-5; 8 nucleotides match TRBD2. The germline V gene has CDR1 SGHDN and CDR2 FVKESK. J was trimmed by 2 bases and V by 1 base; bases with no gene match: 6. This CDR3 has 16 amino acids. The CDR3 sequence: CASSQGTGLGQETQYF. The CDR3 DNA reads as TGTGCCAGCAGCCAAGGGACGGGACTAGGACAAGAGACCCAGTACTTC.

The rearrangement links TRBV9 to TRBJ2-5; possible D gene TRBD2, 5 bases. Looked up from germline, CDR1 is SGDLS and CDR2 is YYNGEE. V shed 0 bases and J shed 3 bases, with 15 bases lying between them. CDR3 length equals 16 residues. The CDR3 loop is CASSVAASRGEETQYF. DNA for the CDR3: TGTGCCAGCAGCGTAGCAGCAAGTCGGGGAGAAGAGACCCAGTACTTC.